This T cell receptor (beta chain) was captured by sequencing in a study of cytomegalovirus exposure and HLA in healthy donors. Trimming pared 4 bases from V and 6 bases from J, leaving 6 bases between. The CDR3 sequence is 12 residues long. Germline lookup yields CDR1 MNHNS and CDR2 SASEGT. 13 Jbeta primers and 60 Vbeta primers were used for the PCR. Original handling: An analysis performed later counted roughly 80 million unique TCR beta chains (around 10 million of them shared). The table came from immunoSEQ multiplex PCR; TCRdb's copy has only in-frame clones and leaves some out. V and J calls and clone size come straight from that table; D and trimming were deduced from the DNA. This table holds around 130,000 clones, around 85% found once. Study conclusions and caveats: The listing of 150 to 200 TCR beta chains classed them as cytomegalovirus-associated. A later analysis linked 15,000 to 20,000 TCR beta sequences to HLA alleles at 0.05 false discovery rate. Looking again later, the authors saw that most CMV-associated TCR beta chains seemed HLA-restricted.

This clone has only a few counts. No antigen is known for it. The sample consisted of PBMCs. The TCR originated in a boy between 10 and 17 years old in good health and CMV-seronegative. The V gene is TRBV6-1, the J gene TRBJ1-4; D gene ambiguous. CDR3 sequence: CASSGVDEKLFF. CDR3 bases: TGTGCCAGCAGTGGAGTGGATGAAAAACTGTTTTTT.